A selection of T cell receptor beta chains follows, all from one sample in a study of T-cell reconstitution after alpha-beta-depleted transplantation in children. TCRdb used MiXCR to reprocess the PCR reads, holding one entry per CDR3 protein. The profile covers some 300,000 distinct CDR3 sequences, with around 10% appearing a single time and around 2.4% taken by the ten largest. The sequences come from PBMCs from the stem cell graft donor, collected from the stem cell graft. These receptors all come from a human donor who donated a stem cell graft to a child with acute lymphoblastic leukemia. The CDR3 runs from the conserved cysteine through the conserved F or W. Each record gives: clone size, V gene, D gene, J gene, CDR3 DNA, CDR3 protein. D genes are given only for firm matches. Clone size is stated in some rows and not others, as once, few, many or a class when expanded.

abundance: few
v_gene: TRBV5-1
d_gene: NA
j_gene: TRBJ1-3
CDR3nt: TGCGCCAGCAGCTTGGACCCCACTGGAAACACCATATATTTT
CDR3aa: CASSLDPTGNTIYF

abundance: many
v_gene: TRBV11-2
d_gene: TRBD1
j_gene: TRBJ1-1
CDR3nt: TGCGCCAGCAGCTTAGACAGGGGTACTGAAGCTTTCTTT
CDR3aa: CASSLDRGTEAFF

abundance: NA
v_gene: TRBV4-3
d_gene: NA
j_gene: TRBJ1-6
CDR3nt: TGCGCCAGCAGCCAAGATCCAGGGAGCTTAATTTCCTATAATTCACCCCTCCACTTT
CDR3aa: CASSQDPGSLISYNSPLHF

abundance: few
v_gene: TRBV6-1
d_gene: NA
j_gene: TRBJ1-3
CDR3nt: TGTGCCAGCAGTGAAGACCACGGAAACACCATATATTTT
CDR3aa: CASSEDHGNTIYF

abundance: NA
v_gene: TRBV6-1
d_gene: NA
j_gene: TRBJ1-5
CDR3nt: TGTGCCAGCAGTGCCGGGACGGTTAACAATCAGCCCCAGCATTTT
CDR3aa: CASSAGTVNNQPQHF

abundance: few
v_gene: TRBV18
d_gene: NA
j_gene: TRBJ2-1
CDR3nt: TGTGCCAGCTCACCTCCAGCGGACAATGAGCAGTTCTTC
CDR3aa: CASSPPADNEQFF

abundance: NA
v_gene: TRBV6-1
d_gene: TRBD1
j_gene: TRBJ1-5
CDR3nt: TGTGCCAGCAGCCCCTGGGGGACAGTGTCGAGCAATCAGCCCCAGCATTTT
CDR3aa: CASSPWGTVSSNQPQHF

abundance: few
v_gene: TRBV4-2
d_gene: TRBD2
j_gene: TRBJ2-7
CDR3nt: TGTGCCAGCAGCCCAGGGACTAGCGGGAGGATTTCCTACGAGCAGTACTTC
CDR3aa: CASSPGTSGRISYEQYF

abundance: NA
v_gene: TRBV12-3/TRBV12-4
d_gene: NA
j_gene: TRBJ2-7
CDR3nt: TGTGCCAGCAGTTTGAACCACTACGAGCAGTACTTC
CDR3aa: CASSLNHYEQYF

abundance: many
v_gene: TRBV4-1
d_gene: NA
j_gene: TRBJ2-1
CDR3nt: TGCGCCAGCAGCCAAGGGGCGGCTCTATACAATGAGCAGTTCTTC
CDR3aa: CASSQGAALYNEQFF

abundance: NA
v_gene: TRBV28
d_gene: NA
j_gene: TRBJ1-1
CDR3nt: TGTGCCAGCGTATCCCCGGCGGCGGGAATGAACACTGAAGCTTTCTTT
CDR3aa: CASVSPAAGMNTEAFF

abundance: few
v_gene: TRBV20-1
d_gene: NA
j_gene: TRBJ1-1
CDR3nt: TGCAGTGCTAGAGTACAACTGAACACTGAAGCTTTCTTT
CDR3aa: CSARVQLNTEAFF

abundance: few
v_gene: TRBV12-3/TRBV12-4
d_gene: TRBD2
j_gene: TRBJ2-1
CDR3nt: TGTGCCAGCAGTCTAGCGGAGACCTACAATGAGCAGTTCTTC
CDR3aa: CASSLAETYNEQFF

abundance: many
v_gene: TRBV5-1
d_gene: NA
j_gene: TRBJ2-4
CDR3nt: TGCGCCAGCAGCTTGGTGGCAGCTTCCACCAAAAACATTCAGTACTTC
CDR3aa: CASSLVAASTKNIQYF

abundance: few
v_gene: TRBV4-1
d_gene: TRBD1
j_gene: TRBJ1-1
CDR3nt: TGCGCCAGCAGCGGAGCCGGGACAGCGAACACTGAAGCTTTCTTT
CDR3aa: CASSGAGTANTEAFF

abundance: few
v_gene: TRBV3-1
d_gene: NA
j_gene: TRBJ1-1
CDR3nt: TGTGCCAGCAGCCAAGGACACTACAACACTGAAGCTTTCTTT
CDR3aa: CASSQGHYNTEAFF

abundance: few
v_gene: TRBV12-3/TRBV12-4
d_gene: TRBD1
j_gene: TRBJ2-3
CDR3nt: TGTGCCAGCTCCTTTCAGGGGGCGACAGATACGCAGTATTTT
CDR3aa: CASSFQGATDTQYF

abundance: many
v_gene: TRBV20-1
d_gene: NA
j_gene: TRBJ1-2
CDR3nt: TGCAGTGCTAGGGCTTACGAGGGGCAGGGCTATGGCTACACCTTC
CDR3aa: CSARAYEGQGYGYTF

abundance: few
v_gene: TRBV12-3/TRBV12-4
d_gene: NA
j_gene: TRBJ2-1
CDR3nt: TGTGCCAGCAGCTCTATCACTAGGGGGGTAAAGCAGTTCTTC
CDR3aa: CASSSITRGVKQFF

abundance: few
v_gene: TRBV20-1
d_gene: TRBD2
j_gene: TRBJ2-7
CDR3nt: TGCAGTGCTAGAGACAGACTAGCGCTCTCCTACGAGCAGTACTTC
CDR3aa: CSARDRLALSYEQYF

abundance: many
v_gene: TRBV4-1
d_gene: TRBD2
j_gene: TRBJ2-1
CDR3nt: TGCGCCAGCAGCCAAGCCAGGGACTACTACAATGAGCAGTTCTTC
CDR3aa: CASSQARDYYNEQFF

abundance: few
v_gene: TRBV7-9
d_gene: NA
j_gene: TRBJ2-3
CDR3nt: TGTGCCAGCAGGGTTCAGGCCGGCACAGATACGCAGTATTTT
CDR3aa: CASRVQAGTDTQYF

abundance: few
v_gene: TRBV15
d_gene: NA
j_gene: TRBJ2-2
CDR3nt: TGTGCCACCAGCGAGTTCCCCCGACTCCCCACCGGGGAGCTGTTTTTT
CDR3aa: CATSEFPRLPTGELFF

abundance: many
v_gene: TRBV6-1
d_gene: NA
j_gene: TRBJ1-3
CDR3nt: TGTGCCAGCAGTCTAGCTTATTTGGAGGCCCGAACCACCATATATTTT
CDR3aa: CASSLAYLEARTTIYF

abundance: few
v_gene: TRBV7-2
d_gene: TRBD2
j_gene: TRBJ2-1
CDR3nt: TGTGCCAGCAGCTTTTTAGCGGGGTACAATGAGCAGTTCTTC
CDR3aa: CASSFLAGYNEQFF

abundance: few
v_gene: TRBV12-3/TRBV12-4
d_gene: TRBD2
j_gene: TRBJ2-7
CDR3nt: TGTGCCAGCAGCTCCCTTTCAGCGGGAGGGCCCAACTTC
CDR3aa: CASSSLSAGGPNF

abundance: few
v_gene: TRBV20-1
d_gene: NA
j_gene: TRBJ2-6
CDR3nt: TGCAGTGCTAGTGGCAGCTCTGGGGCCAACGTCCTGACTTTC
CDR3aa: CSASGSSGANVLTF

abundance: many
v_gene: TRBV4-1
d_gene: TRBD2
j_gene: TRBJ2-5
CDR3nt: TGCGCCAGCAGGGCGACTAGCGGGAGTCCTAAGACCCAGTACTTC
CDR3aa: CASRATSGSPKTQYF

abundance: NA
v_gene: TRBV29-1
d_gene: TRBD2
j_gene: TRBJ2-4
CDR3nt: TGCAGCGTTGTTGGGTTCTGGGAGGGCAAAAACATTCAGTACTTC
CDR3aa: CSVVGFWEGKNIQYF

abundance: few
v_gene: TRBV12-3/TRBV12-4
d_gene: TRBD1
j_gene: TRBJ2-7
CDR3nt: TGTGCCAGCAGTCCCCCCGGGACAGCACCCGGACGCGAGCAGTACTTC
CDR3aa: CASSPPGTAPGREQYF

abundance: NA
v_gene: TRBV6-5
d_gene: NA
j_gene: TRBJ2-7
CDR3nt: TGTGCCAGCAGTTACTCCCAGGGCTCCTACGAGCAGTACTTC
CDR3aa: CASSYSQGSYEQYF

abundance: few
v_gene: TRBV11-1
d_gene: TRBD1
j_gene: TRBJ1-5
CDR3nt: TGTGCCAGCAGCTCAAGCCGGGACAGGGAGGAGTTCATCAATCAGCCCCAGCATTTT
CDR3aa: CASSSSRDREEFINQPQHF

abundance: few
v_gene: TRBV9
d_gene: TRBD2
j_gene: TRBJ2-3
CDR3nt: TGTGCCAGCAGCGCGTTAGCGGGAGGAACCACAGATACGCAGTATTTT
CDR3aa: CASSALAGGTTDTQYF

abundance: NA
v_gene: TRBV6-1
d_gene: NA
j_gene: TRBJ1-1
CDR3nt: TGTGCCAGCAGTGTTGATGGCACTATCACTGAAGCTTTCTTT
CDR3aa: CASSVDGTITEAFF

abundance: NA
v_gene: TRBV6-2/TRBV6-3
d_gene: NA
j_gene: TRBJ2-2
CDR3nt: TGTGCCAGTTGCAGGGACATAAACACCGGGGAGCTGTTTTTT
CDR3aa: CASCRDINTGELFF

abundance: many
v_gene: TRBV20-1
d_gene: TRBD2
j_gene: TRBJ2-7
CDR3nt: TGCAGTGCTAGTCTGAGCGGGAATCAGTACTTC
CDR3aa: CSASLSGNQYF

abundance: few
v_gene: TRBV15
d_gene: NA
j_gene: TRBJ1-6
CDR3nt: TGTGCCACCAGCAGCTGGCCCGCTGCCAATTCACCCCTCCACTTT
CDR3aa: CATSSWPAANSPLHF

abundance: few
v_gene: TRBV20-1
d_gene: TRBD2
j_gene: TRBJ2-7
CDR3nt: TGCAGTGCTAGAGATGCACTAGCGCTGGACGAGCAGTACTTC
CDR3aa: CSARDALALDEQYF

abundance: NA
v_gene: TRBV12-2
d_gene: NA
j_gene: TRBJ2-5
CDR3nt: TGTGCAAGTCGCTCTAGGGCCCGGACAGGGAGGCAAGAGACCCAGTACTTC
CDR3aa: CASRSRARTGRQETQYF

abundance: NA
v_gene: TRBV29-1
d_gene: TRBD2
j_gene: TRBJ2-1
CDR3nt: TGCAGCGTCGAACCTCGCGGGAGGGCCCAGGAGCAGTTCTTC
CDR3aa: CSVEPRGRAQEQFF

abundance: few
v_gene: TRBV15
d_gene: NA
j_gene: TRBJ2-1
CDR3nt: TGTGCCACCAGCAGAGAGTACCGGACAAACAATGAGCAGTTCTTC
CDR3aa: CATSREYRTNNEQFF

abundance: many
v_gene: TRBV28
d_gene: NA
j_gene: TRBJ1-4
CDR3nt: TGTGCCAGCAGTCAATTACAGGGCCGTGATGAAAAACTGTTTTTT
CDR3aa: CASSQLQGRDEKLFF

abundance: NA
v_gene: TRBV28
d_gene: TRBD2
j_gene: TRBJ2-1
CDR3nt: TGTGCCAGCACCGAGGGCGGGAGAGACAATGAGCAGTTCTTC
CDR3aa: CASTEGGRDNEQFF

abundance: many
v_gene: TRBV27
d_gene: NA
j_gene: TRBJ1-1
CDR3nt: TGTGCCAGCAGTTTAGGCTCTTTCCGGGGTGGGAACACTGAAGCTTTCTTT
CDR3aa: CASSLGSFRGGNTEAFF

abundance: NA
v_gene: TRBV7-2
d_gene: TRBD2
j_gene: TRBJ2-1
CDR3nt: TGTGCCAGCAGCTTAGTGCGGGAGGGCCGGGGCAATGAGCAGTTCTTC
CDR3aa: CASSLVREGRGNEQFF

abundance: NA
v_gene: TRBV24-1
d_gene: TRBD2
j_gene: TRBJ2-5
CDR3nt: TGTGCCACCAGTGATCCGCCGAGCGGGAGTGAGACCCAGTACTTC
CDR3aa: CATSDPPSGSETQYF

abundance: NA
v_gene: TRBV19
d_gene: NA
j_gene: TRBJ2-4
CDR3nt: TGTGCCAGTAGTATCGGAGGGGAAAACATTCAGTACTTC
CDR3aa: CASSIGGENIQYF

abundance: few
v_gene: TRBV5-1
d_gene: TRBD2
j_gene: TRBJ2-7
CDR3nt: TGCGCCAGCAGCCCGGGACTAGCGGGAGGGCCCCTCTCCTACGAGCAGTACTTC
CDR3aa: CASSPGLAGGPLSYEQYF

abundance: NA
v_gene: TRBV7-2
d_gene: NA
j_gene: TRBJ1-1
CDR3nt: TGTGCCAGCAGCCCTGGGGCCAAGGGCACTGAAGCTTTCTTT
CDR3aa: CASSPGAKGTEAFF

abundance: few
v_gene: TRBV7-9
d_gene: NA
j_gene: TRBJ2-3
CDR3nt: TGTGCCAGCATCGGAAGTTTGGACAGCACAGATACGCAGTATTTT
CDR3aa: CASIGSLDSTDTQYF

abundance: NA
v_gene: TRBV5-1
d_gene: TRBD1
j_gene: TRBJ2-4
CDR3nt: TGCGCCAGCAGCTTCGGGACAGCTCAAAGGGCTATAGCCAAAAACATTCAGTACTTC
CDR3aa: CASSFGTAQRAIAKNIQYF

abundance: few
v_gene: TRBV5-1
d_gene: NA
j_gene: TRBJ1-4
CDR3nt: TGCGCCTCCTTTGGGGATACGGATGAAAAACTGTTTTTT
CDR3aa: CASFGDTDEKLFF

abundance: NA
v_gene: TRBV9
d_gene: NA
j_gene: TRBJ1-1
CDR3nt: TGTGCCAGCAGCGCTCTGAGGGACACTGAAGCTTTCTTT
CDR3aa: CASSALRDTEAFF

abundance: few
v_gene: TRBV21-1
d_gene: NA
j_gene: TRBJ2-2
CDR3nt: TGTGCCAGCAGCAAAGGGGTCCGACAGGGGGCGACCGGGGAGCTGTTTTTT
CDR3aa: CASSKGVRQGATGELFF

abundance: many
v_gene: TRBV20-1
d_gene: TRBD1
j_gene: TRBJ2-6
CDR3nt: TGCAGTGCGCCTCCCCCCGACAGGGCCCCCTCTGGGGCCAACGTCCTGACTTTC
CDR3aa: CSAPPPDRAPSGANVLTF

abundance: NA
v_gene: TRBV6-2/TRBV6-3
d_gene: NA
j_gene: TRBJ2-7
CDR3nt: TGTGCCAGCAGCCGACAGACAGATTACGAGCAGTACTTC
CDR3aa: CASSRQTDYEQYF

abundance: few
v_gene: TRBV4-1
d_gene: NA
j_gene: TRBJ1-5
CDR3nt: TGCGCCAGCAGCCAAGATACGAGGAGGGGTGGCAATCAGCCCCAGCATTTT
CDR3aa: CASSQDTRRGGNQPQHF

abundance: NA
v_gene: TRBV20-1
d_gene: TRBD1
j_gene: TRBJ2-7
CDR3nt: TGCAGTGCTAGAGATGACAGGGTGTCGTTTCACTACGAGCAGTACTTC
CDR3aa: CSARDDRVSFHYEQYF